In this sample, the clone carrying this T cell receptor (beta chain) turned up a few times. Its antigen is undetermined. This sample is part of a study of blood T cells in healthy people across ages. Whole-study findings and limits: Fewer expanded clones and more diversity marked long-lived versus aged donors. Possibly, changes in expanded clonotypes were confounded because donor CMV status was unknown.

Together with a sample-barcoded 5' primer, a J-beta primer mix was included in a second PCR lasting about 7 to 12 cycles. The authors tagged each cDNA molecule using a template-switch adaptor with 12 random nucleotides. TCRdb re-called the 5' RACE reads with MiXCR, one entry per CDR3 protein. The repertoire consists of 800,000 to 950,000 distinct CDR3 sequences, with around 46% occurring once and the leading ten covering 13%. Germline loops: CDR1 LNHDA, CDR2 SQIVND (reference sequence). The CDR3 sequence is 14 residues long. V was shortened by 1 base and J by 7 bases, with 13 bases between the two germline ends.

V is TRBV19 and J is TRBJ1-1, with D unresolved. The material sequenced was blood. This sequence was found in a young man in good health. CDR3 region: CASSIVGGRVEAFF. The CDR3 coding sequence is TGTGCCAGTAGTATAGTGGGAGGACGGGTTGAAGCTTTCTTT.